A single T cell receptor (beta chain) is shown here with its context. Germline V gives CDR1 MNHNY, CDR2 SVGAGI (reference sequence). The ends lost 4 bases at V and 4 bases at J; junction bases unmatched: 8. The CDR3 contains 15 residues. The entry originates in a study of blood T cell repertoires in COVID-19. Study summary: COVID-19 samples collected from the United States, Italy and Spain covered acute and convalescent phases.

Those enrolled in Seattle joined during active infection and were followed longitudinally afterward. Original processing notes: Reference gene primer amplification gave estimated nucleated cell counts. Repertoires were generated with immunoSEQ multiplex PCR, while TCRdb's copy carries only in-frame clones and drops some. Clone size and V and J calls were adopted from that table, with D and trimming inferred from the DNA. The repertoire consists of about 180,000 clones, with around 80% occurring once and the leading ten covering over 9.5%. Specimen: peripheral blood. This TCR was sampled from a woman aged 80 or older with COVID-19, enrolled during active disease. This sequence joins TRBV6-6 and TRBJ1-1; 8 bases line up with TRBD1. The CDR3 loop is CASSSIQGVGTEAFF. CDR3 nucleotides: TGTGCCAGCAGTTCGATACAGGGGGTAGGCACTGAAGCTTTCTTT.